These 18 T cell receptor delta chains originate from one sample sequenced in a study of delta chains in infants with herpesvirus infections. Gamma-chain- and delta-chain-specific primers converted PBMC RNA into TCR cDNA. TCRdb redid clone calling on the RT-PCR reads using CATT. Among some 1,000 delta-chain clones listed, around a quarter were seen once. The source material was peripheral blood, sampled at time point 2 of longitudinal follow-up. Receptor source: a human donor who was a Ugandan infant, either HIV-exposed or HIV-unexposed (not recorded which).

Regarding this clone: A read error is likely here: a far larger clone is one base away. The chain couples TRDV1 to TRDJ1; 7 positions agree with TRDD3. J lost 4 bases, V lost 2 bases, and 10 bases had no gene match. Looked up from germline, CDR1 is TSWWSYY and CDR2 is QGS. The CDR3 spans 16 residues. In nucleotides, the CDR3 is TGTGCTCTTGGGGAAGGGCTGGGGGGTACCGGCGATAAACTCATCTTT. Its protein product is CALGEGLGGTGDKLIF.

This clone appeared a few times. The chain is built from TRAV29/DV5 and TRDJ3; 10 bases line up with TRDD3. Germline assignment: CDR1 NSMFDY and CDR2 ISSIKDK. The junction had 0 bases not matched to a gene; V was cut back by 0 bases and J by 3 bases. The CDR3 runs to 16 residues. The CDR3 sequence is CAASAGGYWDTRQMFF. The CDR3 bases are TGTGCAGCAAGCGCTGGGGGATACTGGGACACCCGACAGATGTTTTTC.

This clone showed up just a few times. V usage is TRDV3 and J usage is TRDJ4; 11 bases match TRDD3. The CDR3 consists of 20 residues. The trim removed 2 bases at V and 0 bases at J, leaving 23 bases unmatched. Germline V gives CDR1 TVYSNPD, CDR2 GDNSRS (reference sequence). CDR3: CAFHPPTPYWGINRTRPLIF. In DNA, the CDR3 is TGTGCCTTTCACCCTCCTACACCTTACTGGGGGATAAATCGGACCAGACCCCTGATCTTT.

This clone qualifies as large. V and J are TRDV1 and TRDJ2, with 7 nucleotides matching TRDD3. The V gene's germline CDR1 is TSWWSYY and CDR2 QGS. The trim removed 0 bases at V and 9 bases at J, leaving 13 bases unmatched. The CDR3 runs 17 residues. CDR3 in DNA: TGTGCTCTTGGGGAACTCAACTACCTACTGGGGAGACCACAACTCTTCTTT. It encodes CALGELNYLLGRPQLFF.

In this sample, this clone turned up a few times. The rearrangement joins TRDV1 to TRDJ1, with 11 positions matching TRDD3. CDR1 TSWWSYY and CDR2 QGS come from the germline V gene. Germline trimming cut 1 base from V and 0 bases from J; bases unmatched to any gene: 19. The CDR3 extends over 22 amino acids. The CDR3 region is CALGEQPLLGDKASGYTDKLIF. In DNA form, the CDR3 reads TGTGCTCTTGGGGAACAGCCTTTACTGGGGGATAAGGCATCGGGGTACACCGATAAACTCATCTTT.

Comments on this clone: This could be a read error, since a much larger clone is one nucleotide away. The J gene is TRDJ3, the V gene TRDV2, with 9 bases matching TRDD3. V shed 2 bases, J shed 0 bases, and the junction held 1 base outside the gene matches. Per germline, CDR1 GEAIGNYY and CDR2 EKD. The CDR3 is 17 amino acids. In DNA, the CDR3 is TGTGCCTGTGACAACTGGGGGAGCTCCTGGGACACCCGACAGATGTTTTTC. Protein sequence: CACDNWGSSWDTRQMFF.

This clone came up a few times. It differs at one base from a far larger clone, so likely a read error. J is TRDJ1 and V is TRDV1, with 12 bases aligning to TRDD3. Germline V gives CDR1 TSWWSYY, CDR2 QGS. V dropped 2 bases and J dropped 0; count of bases not matched to a gene: 25. The CDR3 loop spans 24 amino acids. The DNA for the CDR3 is TGTGCTCTTGGGGAATCATTTACAGGGACTACTGGGGGATACCCCCTGTGGTACACCGATAAACTCATCTTT. Its translation: CALGESFTGTTGGYPLWYTDKLIF.

As to this clone: With a far larger clone one base away, a read error is the likely cause. V gene TRDV2 combines with J gene TRDJ3, with TRDD3 matching 9 bases. V lost 2 bases and J lost 2; bases outside the gene matches: 6. This CDR3 has 18 amino acids. CDR1 is GEAIGNYY and CDR2 is EKD in the germline V gene. The CDR3: CACDKVLGETWDTRQMFF. DNA of the CDR3: TGTGCCTGTGACAAAGTACTGGGGGAAACCTGGGACACCCGACAGATGTTTTTC.

This chain uses TRDV2 with TRDJ2; TRDD3 agrees at 12 bases. CDR1 is GEAIGNYY and CDR2 is EKD in the germline V gene. This CDR3 spans 24 amino acids. The junction had 27 bases not matched to a gene; V was cut back by 1 base and J by 4 bases. The CDR3 nucleotides are TGTGCCTGTGACACTTTTACCCTTTCCTACCGTACTGGGGGATACCGGGTGACGACAGCACAACTCTTCTTT. It encodes CACDTFTLSYRTGGYRVTTAQLFF.

This clone is labeled as large (0.1 to 1%). The genes are TRDV2 and TRDJ3; 10 bases line up with TRDD3. Per the germline V gene, CDR1 is GEAIGNYY and CDR2 is EKD. The length of the CDR3 is 18 residues. J lost 1 base, V lost 4 bases, and 6 bases had no gene match. CDR3 sequence (DNA): TGTGCCTGTGATCCCGTACTGGGGGATTCCTGGGACACCCGACAGATGTTTTTC. Its protein is CACDPVLGDSWDTRQMFF.

A remark on this clone: This could be a read error, since a much larger clone is one nucleotide away. This same CDR3 is encoded by further DNA sequences in the sample. The chain is built from TRDV1 and TRDJ1, with 13 bases lining up with TRDD3. V was pared by 3 bases and J by 3 bases, with 31 bases of the junction left unmatched. Germline V gene sequence: CDR1 TSWWSYY, CDR2 QGS. The CDR3 totals 25 residues. CDR3 sequence: CALGEKSLGPKVLGDTRINADKLIF. CDR3 sequence (DNA): TGTGCTCTTGGGGAGAAGTCTTTAGGGCCGAAAGTACTGGGGGATACGCGTATTAATGCCGATAAACTCATCTTT.

With respect to this clone: This may be a read error, as it is one base from a much larger clone. The chain uses TRDV2 and TRDJ1; 10 bases match TRDD3. The CDR3 totals 15 residues. Unmatched junction bases numbered 3, after V lost 3 bases and J lost 0 bases. Per the germline V gene, CDR1 is GEAIGNYY and CDR2 is EKD. The CDR3 sequence: CACDPWGIYTDKLIF. In DNA form, the CDR3 reads TGTGCCTGTGACCCCTGGGGGATATACACCGATAAACTCATCTTT.

This clone has only a few counts. The chain carries TRDV2 and TRDJ3, with 8 bases fitting TRDD3. The CDR3 runs 18 residues. Germline V gene data show CDR1 as GEAIGNYY and CDR2 as EKD. V was clipped by 4 bases and J by 2 bases; unmatched bases: 9. Here the CDR3 DNA reads TGTGCCTGTGATACCGCGTGGGGGATCACCTGGGACACCCGACAGATGTTTTTC. It yields the protein CACDTAWGITWDTRQMFF.

The V call is TRDV1, the J call TRDJ1, with 9 bases identical to TRDD2. The CDR3 sequence is 22 residues long. Germline assignment: CDR1 TSWWSYY and CDR2 QGS. J was trimmed by 1 base and V by 0 bases; bases with no gene match: 21. The CDR3 sequence: CALGELGPSYVGMGVFTDKLIF. CDR3 nucleotide sequence: TGTGCTCTTGGGGAACTGGGTCCTTCCTACGTGGGGATGGGAGTCTTCACCGATAAACTCATCTTT.

This clone is labeled as medium-sized. The chain recombines TRDV1 with TRDJ1; D tentatively reads TRDD2 or TRDD3 (5 bases each). The V gene's germline CDR1 is TSWWSYY and CDR2 QGS. Trimming took off 5 bases at V and 0 bases at J, with 31 bases between the two ends. The CDR3 has 21 residues. CDR3 in amino acids: CALGLTPSLPGRILYTDKLIF. The DNA of the CDR3 is TGTGCTCTTGGGCTAACCCCTTCTTTGCCTGGGAGAATTTTGTACACCGATAAACTCATCTTT.

This clone is medium-sized (0.01 to 0.1%) in the sample. The chain uses TRDV2 and TRDJ3; D possibly corresponds to TRDD3 (6 bases). V dropped 1 base and J dropped 0 bases, with 15 bases sitting between them. The CDR3 is 19 amino acids. The germline V gene has CDR1 GEAIGNYY and CDR2 EKD. CDR3 nucleotides: TGTGCCTGTGACACGTGGGGGCCCTTGAGCTCCTGGGACACCCGACAGATGTTTTTC. It yields the protein CACDTWGPLSSWDTRQMFF.

The chain joins TRDV2 to TRDJ1; D perhaps matches TRDD3 (5 bases). The CDR3 totals 15 residues. The germline gives CDR1 GEAIGNYY, CDR2 EKD. V lost 3 bases, J lost 0 bases, and 13 bases lay in between. The CDR3 DNA is TGTGCCTGTGACTCTATCCTGGGCAACACCGATAAACTCATCTTT. Encoded protein: CACDSILGNTDKLIF.

In its sample, this clone is large. This same CDR3 is encoded by further DNA sequences in the sample. The rearrangement links TRDV1 to TRDJ1; a weak D match, TRDD3 (6 bases). Germline lookup yields CDR1 TSWWSYY and CDR2 QGS. Trimming left V 2 bases short and J 3 bases short, with 28 bases between. The CDR3 consists of 20 residues. The CDR3 DNA follows: TGTGCTCTTGGGGAATTTACCTACGTTTACTGGGTTAGTCGACCCGATAAACTCATCTTT. Amino acid sequence: CALGEFTYVYWVSRPDKLIF.